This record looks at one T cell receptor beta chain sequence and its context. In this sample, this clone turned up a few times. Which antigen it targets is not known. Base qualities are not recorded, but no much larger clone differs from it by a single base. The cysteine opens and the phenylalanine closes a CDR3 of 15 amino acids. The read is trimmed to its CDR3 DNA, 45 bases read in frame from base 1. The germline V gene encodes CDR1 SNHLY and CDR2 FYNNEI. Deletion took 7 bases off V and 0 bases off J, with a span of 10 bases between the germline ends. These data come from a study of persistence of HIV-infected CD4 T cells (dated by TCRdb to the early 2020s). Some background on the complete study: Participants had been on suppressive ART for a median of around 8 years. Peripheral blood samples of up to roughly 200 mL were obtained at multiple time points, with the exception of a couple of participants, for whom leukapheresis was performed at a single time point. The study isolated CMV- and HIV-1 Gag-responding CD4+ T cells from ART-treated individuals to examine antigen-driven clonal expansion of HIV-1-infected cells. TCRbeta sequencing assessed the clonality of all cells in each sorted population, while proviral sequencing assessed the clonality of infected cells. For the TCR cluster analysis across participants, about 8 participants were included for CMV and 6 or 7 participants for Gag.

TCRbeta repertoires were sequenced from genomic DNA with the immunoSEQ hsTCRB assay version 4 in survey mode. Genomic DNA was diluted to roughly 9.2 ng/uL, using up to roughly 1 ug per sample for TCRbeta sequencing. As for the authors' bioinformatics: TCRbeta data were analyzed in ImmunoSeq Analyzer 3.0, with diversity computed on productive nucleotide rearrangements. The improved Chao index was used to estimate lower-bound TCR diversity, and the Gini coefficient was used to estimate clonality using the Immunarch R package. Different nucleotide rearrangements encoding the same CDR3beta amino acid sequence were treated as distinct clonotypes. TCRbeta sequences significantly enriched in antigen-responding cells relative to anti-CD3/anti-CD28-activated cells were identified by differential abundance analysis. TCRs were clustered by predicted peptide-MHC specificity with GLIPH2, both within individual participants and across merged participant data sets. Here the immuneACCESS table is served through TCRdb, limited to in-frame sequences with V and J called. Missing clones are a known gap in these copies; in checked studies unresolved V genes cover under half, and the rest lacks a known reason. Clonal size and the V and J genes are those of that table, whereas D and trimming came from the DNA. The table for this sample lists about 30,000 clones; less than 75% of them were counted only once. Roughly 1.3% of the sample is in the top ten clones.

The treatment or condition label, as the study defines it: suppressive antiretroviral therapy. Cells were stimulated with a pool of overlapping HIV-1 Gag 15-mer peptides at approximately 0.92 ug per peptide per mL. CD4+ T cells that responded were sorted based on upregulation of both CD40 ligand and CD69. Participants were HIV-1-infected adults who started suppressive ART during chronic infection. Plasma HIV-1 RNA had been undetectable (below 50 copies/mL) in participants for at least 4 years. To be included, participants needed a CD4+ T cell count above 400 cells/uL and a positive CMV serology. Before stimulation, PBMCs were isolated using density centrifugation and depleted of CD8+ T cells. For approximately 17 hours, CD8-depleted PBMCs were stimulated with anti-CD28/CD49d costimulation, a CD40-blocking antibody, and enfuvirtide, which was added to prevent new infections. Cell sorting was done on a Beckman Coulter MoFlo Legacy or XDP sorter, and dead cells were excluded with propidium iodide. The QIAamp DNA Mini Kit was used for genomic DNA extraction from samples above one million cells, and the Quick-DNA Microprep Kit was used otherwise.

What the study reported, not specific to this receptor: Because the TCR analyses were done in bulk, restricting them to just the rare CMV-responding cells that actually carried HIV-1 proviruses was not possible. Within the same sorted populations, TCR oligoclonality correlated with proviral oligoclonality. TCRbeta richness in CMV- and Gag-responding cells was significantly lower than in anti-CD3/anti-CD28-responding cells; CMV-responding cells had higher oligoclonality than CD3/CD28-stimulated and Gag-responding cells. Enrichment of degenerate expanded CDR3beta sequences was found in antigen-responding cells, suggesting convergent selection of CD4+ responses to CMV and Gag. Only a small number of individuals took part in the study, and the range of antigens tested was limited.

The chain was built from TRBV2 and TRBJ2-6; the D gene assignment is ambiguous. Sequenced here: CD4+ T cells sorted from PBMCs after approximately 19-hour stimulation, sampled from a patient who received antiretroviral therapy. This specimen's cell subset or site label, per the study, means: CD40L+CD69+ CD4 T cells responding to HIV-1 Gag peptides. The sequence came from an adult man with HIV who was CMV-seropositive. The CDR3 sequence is CASTALRSGANVLTF. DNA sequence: TGTGCCAGCACCGCACTACGCTCTGGGGCCAACGTCCTGACTTTC.